This T cell receptor beta chain is from a study of T cell responses to AZD1222 COVID-19 vaccine (dated by TCRdb to 2020 to 2023). In terms of the full investigation: Because spike-specific TCR depth and breadth did not differ between the two schedules, AZD1222 recipients who got a second dose at roughly 4 weeks were pooled with those who got a second dose at roughly 12 weeks. TCR sequencing covered some 250 trial participants: 207 given two doses of AZD1222 and about 26 given two doses of MenACWY control vaccine. Trial participants were enrolled into age subgroups of 18-55, 56-69 and 70-plus years, which contained about 150, 27 and 61 TCR-sequenced participants, respectively. The paper's findings and limits, for the study overall: Because no day 14 peak-response samples were available, the repertoires could be characterized only after the peak T cell response. Epitopes outside the regions mutated in the B.1.351 and B.1.1.7 variants were reportedly recognized by nearly half of the unique spike-specific TCRs. Spike-specific TCR breadth and depth rose significantly after two AZD1222 doses compared with day 0 and with MenACWY recipients. Vaccine-associated CD4 TCRs spanned the whole spike protein, with dominant responses in regions 160-218 and 743-854. Participants were mostly white British, with more females than males. The authors suggested clonal diversity may have been underestimated. Conclusions about previously exposed vaccinees were limited because only a handful of AZD1222 recipients were SARS-CoV-2 seropositive at baseline. In the small 56-69-year group, the increase in depth fell short of significance, most likely because of low power.

Via the germline V gene (reference sequence), CDR1 is LGHDT and CDR2 YNNKEL. The CDR3 has 15 amino acids, counting the end cysteine and phenylalanine. Left in the record is the CDR3 DNA by itself, 45 bases read in frame from the first base. Cut back by 0 bases and 7 bases, the V and J ends lie 10 bases apart. Turning to this clone: Its recognized antigen is unknown. No much larger clonotype is one base removed from it; base qualities were not supplied.

The CDR3 regions of human TCRbeta chains were analyzed by immunosequencing. In the authors' own workflow: TCRs in the repertoires were compared against a reference library of SARS-CoV-2-specific TCRs that had been generated with the MIRA antigen-specificity platform. Breadth meant the fraction of unique TCRs that were SARS-CoV-2-associated, whereas depth meant the fraction of total T cells that were SARS-CoV-2-associated. Using the MIRA data, each spike-specific TCR was mapped to the spike region that the TCR reacts to and placed in a CD4 or CD8 class. Log10-transformed breadth and depth values were compared by one-way ANOVA with Sidak's multiple comparisons tests. Here the immuneACCESS table is served through TCRdb, limited to in-frame sequences with V and J called. Missing clones are a known gap in these copies; in checked studies unresolved V genes cover under half, and the rest lacks a known reason. V, J and clone size are those of that table, while D and trimming were read from the DNA. The sample table lists approximately 150,000 clones, 90% to 95% of them with a count of one. The ten largest clones capture 1.1% to 1.5% of the sample.

This specimen's time point label, interpreted: baseline before first vaccination. The vaccinee samples were drawn from two UK trials, COV001 and COV002, one of which was a single-blind randomized controlled phase 2/3 trial testing AZD1222 (ChAdOx1 nCoV-19) in healthy adults. Trial participant PBMC samples were collected at day 0 and day 28 after the second dose for TCRbeta chain sequencing. The chain is encoded by TRBV3-1 (or the pseudogene TRBV3-2) joined to TRBJ1-6, with the D gene uncertain. The TCR was taken from an adult in good health. Here the sequenced sample was peripheral blood, taken on day 0 of AZD1222 vaccination. The DNA sequence is given as TGTGCCAGCAGCCAAGATTGGGTCATGAATTCACCCCTCCACTTT. Its product reads: CASSQDWVMNSPLHF.